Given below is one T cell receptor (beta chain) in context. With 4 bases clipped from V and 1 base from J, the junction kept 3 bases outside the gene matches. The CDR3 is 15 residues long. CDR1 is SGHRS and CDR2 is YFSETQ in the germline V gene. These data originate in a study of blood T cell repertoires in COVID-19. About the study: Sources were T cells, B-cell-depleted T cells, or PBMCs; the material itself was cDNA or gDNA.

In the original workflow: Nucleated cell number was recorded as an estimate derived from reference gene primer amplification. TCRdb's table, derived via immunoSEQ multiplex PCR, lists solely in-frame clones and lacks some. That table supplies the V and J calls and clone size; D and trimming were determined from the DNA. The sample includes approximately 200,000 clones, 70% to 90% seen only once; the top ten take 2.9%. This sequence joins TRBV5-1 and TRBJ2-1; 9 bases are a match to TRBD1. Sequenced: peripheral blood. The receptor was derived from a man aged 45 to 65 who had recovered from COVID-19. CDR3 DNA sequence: TGCGCCAGCAGCGTGGGACAGGGTTCCTACAATGAGCAGTTCTTC. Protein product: CASSVGQGSYNEQFF. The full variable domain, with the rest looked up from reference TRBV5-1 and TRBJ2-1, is KAGVTQTPRYLIKTRGQQVTLSCSPISGHRSVSWYQQTPGQGLQFLFEYFSETQRNKGNFPGRFSGRQFSNSRSEMNVSTLELGDSALYLCASSVGQGSYNEQFFGPGTRLTVL.